This section outlines one TCR beta chain sequence together with its context. Its antigen is undetermined. V was clipped by 7 bases and J by 4 bases; unmatched bases: 6. The CDR3 is 14 residues long. The data originate from a study of T cells in Graves' hyperthyroidism and ophthalmopathy. On the study more broadly: Blood from the periphery was taken at initial diagnosis, before any treatment. General study results and limits: Progression to ophthalmopathy was predicted a median of 6.5 months early.

Amplification of TCR beta CDR3 regions used RNA as the template. When the TCR CDR3 underwent first-round RT-PCR, the HTBI primer set was used. TCRdb re-called the multiplex PCR reads through MiXCR, storing one row per CDR3 protein. The sample includes around 250,000 distinct CDR3 sequences, about 25% seen only once; the top ten take roughly a third. Diagnosing involved the use of clinical symptoms, serum thyroxine and TRAb, thyroid ultrasound and orbital computed tomography. The specimen was blood. The chain joins TRBV12-3 or TRBV12-4 to TRBJ2-7, with 11 bases aligning to TRBD2. This TCR was sampled from a woman in her thirties or forties with Graves' ophthalmopathy. The CDR3 loop reads CASKPGLAAYEQYF. CDR3 DNA: TGTGCCAGCAAACCGGGACTAGCGGCTTACGAGCAGTACTTC.